Below, 3 T cell receptor beta chains from the same sample are listed, as sequenced in a study of blood T cells in healthy people across ages (dated by TCRdb to the mid-2010s). Library preparation employed 5' RACE. Sequencing was carried out with an Illumina HiSeq 2500. A second PCR of 7 to 11 cycles was performed with a sample-barcoded 5' primer and a J-beta primer mix. In TCRdb, the public reads were trimmed at Q25 with fastp and aligned with MiXCR, with productive beta chains retained. Each CDR3 protein gets just one entry, which takes the most common genes and DNA from the rows behind it. Here the sample has fewer than 800,000 distinct CDR3 sequences; about 52% occur a single time. Clones ranked in the top ten supply around a third of the sample. The sample consisted of blood. The receptors stem from a woman in her sixties or seventies in good health.

Only a few counts were recorded for this clonotype. The rearrangement uses TRBV20-1 and TRBJ1-5, with TRBD1 matching over 11 bases. CDR1 is DFQATT and CDR2 is SNEGSKA in the germline V gene (reference sequence). The CDR3 covers 14 residues. V lost 1 base, J lost 7 bases, and 3 bases stayed unmatched. The chain's CDR3 is CSARAGQGGQPQHF. The CDR3 DNA follows: TGCAGTGCTAGAGCGGGACAGGGGGGACAGCCCCAGCATTTT.

This clonotype was counted only a few times. This sequence joins TRBV27 and TRBJ1-4, with TRBD1 as a possible D gene (6 bases). The CDR3 is 14 amino acids. Germline CDR1 and CDR2: MNHEY and SMNVEV (reference sequence). Trimming took off 2 bases at V and 7 bases at J, with 11 bases between the two ends. The CDR3 coding sequence is TGTGCCAGCAGTTTACGGGGGCGCCGTGAAAAACTGTTTTTT. Amino acids: CASSLRGRREKLFF.

V usage is TRBV20-1 and J usage is TRBJ1-1; D gene unclear. Trimming stripped 0 bases from V and 8 bases from J, with 10 bases between. This CDR3 comprises 12 residues. CDR1 and CDR2 (germline): DFQATT, SNEGSKA (reference sequence). The DNA of the CDR3 is TGCAGTGCTAGAGATCCAGCGGTGGAAGCTTTCTTT. Protein product: CSARDPAVEAFF.